This T cell receptor (beta chain) was identified in a study of shared clonotypes between healthy human individuals (dated by TCRdb to between 2020 and 2021). Regarding the research as a whole: Two women and a few men aged 18 to 49 years were included in the cohort. For each donor, CD4 naive and CD4 memory were each given three plates, CD8 naive was given two plates, and CD8 memory was given one plate. To estimate repertoire size and how much clonotype sharing occurs between individuals, the study deeply sequenced the blood TCR repertoires of several healthy adults. To increase sequencing depth and limit assay-specific biases, different laboratories used diverse techniques to prepare libraries and sequence TCR repertoires. Leukapheresis yielded between about 0.85 and 10 billion PBMCs per donor.

The research as a whole found: Because the study included only a small number of donors, the genetic and exposure-history diversity represented was limited. Sharing across four donors was observed for about 5% of naive CD4, under 4% of naive CD8, 2.3% of memory CD4, and approximately 0.41% of memory CD8 clonotypes. Only blood was sampled, and tissue TCR repertoires likely differ from those in blood. Incomplete sequencing was indicated by rarefaction of sorted-subset datasets, despite the large sequencing depth. Larger estimated clonotype richness was generally found for naive subsets than for memory subsets. Pairwise subsampling led to the expectation that sequencing depth would affect the degree of clonotype sharing among donors. Clonotypes shared by all four sorted-subset donors showed higher generation probabilities than non-shared clonotypes.

Using the deep immunoSEQ assay, multiplex PCR amplified TCR CDR3 regions from genomic DNA. Extracted genomic DNA from each cell subset was spread evenly across all wells of several immunoSEQ 96-well plates, with each plate serving as a replicate. For sorted subsets, 200 to 250 ng genomic DNA, equal to 25,000 to 35,000 T cell genomes, was loaded into each replicate PCR. The purified libraries were quantified using a Qubit 3.0 fluorometer, sized with a Bioanalyzer 2100, and then quantified again using the KAPA Library Quantification kit. Each immunoSEQ 96-well plate was sequenced on its own single-read 150-cycle Illumina NextSeq 550 flow cell. As for the authors' bioinformatics: Because the immunoSEQ output included only junctional sequences and no quality scores, the filtering could not be the same as the filtering used for full-length reads. Sequences were annotated with PyIR, a Python wrapper for IgBLAST v1.9, using IMGT germline references to assign V/J genes and CDR3. Any read was removed if the V/J assignment was weak (E-value above 1e-6), the CDR3 was missing, or the read contained stop codons, out-of-frame junctions, or ambiguous translated residues. A V3J clonotype was defined by an identical inferred V gene, J gene, and CDR3 amino acid sequence. The percentage overlap between two repertoires was calculated by dividing the number of shared unique clonotypes by the size of the smaller repertoire. RTK rarefaction, the Chao1 estimator, and Recon v2.1 estimates of unobserved clonotypes were used to assess repertoire richness. OLGA was used to compute generation probabilities for all TCRbeta clonotypes that the gDNA method yielded from a handful of donors. The immuneACCESS repertoire file appears here via TCRdb, limited to in-frame rearrangements. These files lack a portion of the clones; in checked studies, under half of the deficit traces to unresolved V genes, and the cause of the others is not known. That table gives V, J and clone size, and the DNA gave D and trimming. Recorded for this sample are a few million clones; around 90% of them occurred a single time. 0.13% to 0.15% of the sample comes from the top ten.

Healthy HIV-negative adults with no recently reported acute infections or vaccinations were included as donors. All donors were Caucasian adults living in Nashville, Tennessee, USA. CD4+ T cells were enriched by magnetic negative selection; naive cells were then positively selected on CD45RA, and the negative fraction formed the memory subset. Blood was collected by leukapheresis, and PBMCs were isolated by Ficoll-Histopaque density gradient centrifugation and then cryopreserved in liquid nitrogen vapor phase. Purity and quantity of every magnetically sorted T cell population were checked by analytical flow cytometry. Genomic DNA was isolated from every sorted fraction and measured by UV absorbance on a Nanodrop 2000c. This clone was detected once. The antigen this receptor binds is unknown. Base qualities were left out, and no much larger clone turns up one base away. V is trimmed back by 2 bases and J by 0 bases, and the junction contains 12 bases that no gene match accounts for. CDR1 is given as SGHNT and CDR2 as YENEEA, both from the germline V gene. Including the terminal cysteine and phenylalanine, the CDR3 comprises 19 residues. Only the CDR3 portion is preserved as DNA: 57 bases, with reading frame beginning at the first base.

Specimen: naive CD4+ T cells sorted from blood. The sample's cell subset or site label, decoded: CD45RA+ positively selected. Recombination connected TRBV11-3 to TRBJ2-2, with 7 central nucleotides matching TRBD1. The clonotype comes from a young man in good health. The CDR3 protein: CASSLSYSTGDPNTGELFF. The nucleotides read TGTGCCAGCAGCTTATCGTACTCAACAGGGGACCCGAACACCGGGGAGCTGTTTTTT.